The 6 T cell receptor beta chains presented below share a single source sample, sequenced in a study of molecular identifiers for immune sequencing clone quantification. TCRdb re-called the PCR reads with MiXCR, one entry per CDR3 protein. The sample consists of 40,000 to 45,000 distinct CDR3 sequences, around 21% of them appearing once. Specimen: naive CD8+ T cells from blood, with Jurkat cell RNA spiked in. Subset defined: FACS-sorted CD8+CD4-CCR7+CD45RA+ naive T cells. These receptors all come from a human donor in good health. Some libraries in this study had Jurkat cell RNA spiked in.

This clonotype has more than one count but fewer than ten. The junction and the germline gene differ at one end; a read error may be behind it. The V and J genes are TRBV7-7 and TRBJ2-5; possibly TRBD2 for D (7 bases). This CDR3 is built from 17 residues. The germline V gene has CDR1 SSHAT and CDR2 FNYEAQ (reference sequence). The CDR3 reads CASSWLGGARPEETQYF. CDR3 nucleotides: TGTGCTAGCAGCTGGCTGGGGGGGGCACGGCCCGAAGAGACCCAGTACTTC.

This clonotype was picked up one time. Given a much more abundant clone one base away, this may be a read error. The chain combines TRBV6-2 or TRBV6-3 with TRBJ2-7, with a tentative D call TRBD2 (7 bases). Germline-derived CDR1 and CDR2 are MNHEY and SVGEGT. This CDR3 is 14 amino acids long. CDR3 sequence reads: CASSWTAGAYGQYF. The CDR3 nucleotides read TGTGCCAGCAGTTGGACGGCGGGGGCCTACGGGCAGTACTTC.

This clonotype has at least ten counts. V usage is TRBV19 and J usage is TRBJ1-1, with D perhaps matching TRBD1 (5 bases). V dropped 9 bases and J dropped 6 bases, with 17 bases sitting between them. The CDR3 sequence is 13 residues long. Germline lookup yields CDR1 LNHDA and CDR2 SQIVND (reference sequence). The CDR3 sequence: CASEGPSRAEAFF. DNA of the CDR3: TGTGCCAGCGAGGGACCTTCGAGGGCTGAAGCTTTCTTT.

This clonotype was detected many times. CDR3 protein: CSARVGQGSDTQYF. CDR3 nucleotide sequence: TGCAGTGCTAGAGTGGGACAGGGTTCAGATACGCAGTATTTT. The chain couples TRBV20-1 to TRBJ2-3; 9 bases line up with TRBD1. This CDR3 comprises 14 residues. Trimming cost V 1 base and J 4 bases; bases outside gene matches: 3. Per the germline V gene, CDR1 is DFQATT and CDR2 is SNEGSKA (reference sequence).

The table lists this clonotype with many counts. The gene calls are TRBV27 and TRBJ1-5; D is ambiguous. Trimming stripped 1 base from V and 0 bases from J, with 7 bases between. CDR3 length: 15 amino acids. Per the germline V gene, CDR1 is MNHEY and CDR2 is SMNVEV (reference sequence). CDR3 amino acids: CASSLYGPSNQPQHF. The CDR3 bases are TGTGCCAGCAGTTTATATGGACCTAGCAATCAGCCCCAGCATTTT.

This clonotype was picked up many times. The chain carries TRBV7-2 and TRBJ2-5, with D tentatively TRBD1 (6 bases). This CDR3 is 14 amino acids long. In germline, CDR1 is SGHTA, CDR2 FQGNSA. V dropped 4 bases and J dropped 0 bases, with 9 bases sitting between them. The CDR3 protein is CASSSGQYQETQYF. CDR3 nucleotides: TGTGCCAGCAGCTCGGGACAATACCAAGAGACCCAGTACTTC.